These 21 T cell receptor beta chains were all obtained from the same sample, sequenced in a study of T cell responses to AZD1222 COVID-19 vaccine (dated by TCRdb to the early 2020s). Libraries were constructed by the immunoSEQ multiplex PCR assay. Not all clones reach the TCRdb copy of this immuneACCESS table, which keeps in-frame sequences only. Checked studies attribute under half of the gap to unresolved V genes and leave the rest unexplained. This sample holds about 130,000 clones; around 94% were observed only once. The top ten clones comprise approximately 7% of the sample. The sample's time point label is to be understood as: baseline before first vaccination. The sample consisted of peripheral blood, taken on day 0 of AZD1222 vaccination. Receptors were obtained from an adult in good health.

The rearrangement joins TRBV7-2 to TRBJ2-4; 8 bases line up with TRBD1. In germline, CDR1 is SGHTA, CDR2 FQGNSA. The junction had 5 bases not matched to a gene; V was cut back by 1 base and J by 0 bases. The CDR3 consists of 17 residues. Here the CDR3 DNA reads TGTGCCAGCAGCTTAGGGACAGGGCTAGGAGCCAAAAACATTCAGTACTTC. This gives the protein CASSLGTGLGAKNIQYF.

CDR3 nucleotides: TGTGCCAGTAGTACCGGACACGGGGTGAACGAGCAGTACTTC. Translating it yields CASSTGHGVNEQYF. V is TRBV19 and J is TRBJ2-7; D may correspond to TRBD1 or TRBD2 (5 bases each). CDR3 length equals 14 residues. The V end was cut by 4 bases, the J end by 5 bases, with 15 bases between. Germline V lookup: CDR1 LNHDA, CDR2 SQIVND (reference sequence). Full variable domain (missing parts from reference TRBV19 and TRBJ2-7): DGGITQSPKYLFRKEGQNVTLSCEQNLNHDAMYWYRQDPGQGLRLIYYSQIVNDFQKGDIAEGYSVSREKKESFPLTVTSAQKNPTAFYLCASSTGHGVNEQYFGPGTRLTVT.

The rearrangement joins TRBV5-1 to TRBJ1-4; TRBD1 is a possible D gene (5 bases). V was cut by 4 bases and J by 4 bases, with 14 bases left in between. Germline assignment: CDR1 SGHRS and CDR2 YFSETQ. CDR3 length: 15 residues. CDR3 in DNA: TGCGCCAGCAGCAAGGAAGGCGGGGGTAATGAAAAACTGTTTTTT. This gives the protein CASSKEGGGNEKLFF.

The CDR3 here is CASKGQLFTF. The DNA of the CDR3 is TGTGCCAGCAAAGGACAGCTGTTCACCTTC. V is TRBV28 and J is TRBJ1-2; D perhaps matches TRBD1 (6 bases). The CDR3 is 10 residues long. The germline V and J ends were trimmed by 7 bases and 13 bases, with 13 bases remaining between them. CDR1 is MDHEN, CDR2 SYDVKM, per germline.

V and J are TRBV7-9 and TRBJ1-2, with a possible D match to TRBD1 (5 bases). With 2 bases removed from V and 6 bases from J, the gap between germline ends came to 13 bases. Looked up from germline, CDR1 is SEHNR and CDR2 is FQNEAQ (reference sequence). This CDR3 has 14 amino acids. CDR3 sequence: CASSLLTRVDGYTF. The CDR3 DNA reads TGTGCCAGCAGCTTACTTACCAGGGTCGATGGCTACACCTTC.

The CDR3 loop is CASRIGADTEAFF. The CDR3 coding sequence is TGTGCCAGCAGAATAGGGGCAGACACTGAAGCTTTCTTT. The chain links TRBV12-3 or TRBV12-4 to TRBJ1-1, with D perhaps TRBD1 (5 bases). Trimming removed 6 bases from V and 3 bases from J, with 11 bases in between. There are 13 residues in the CDR3.

The V call is TRBV18, the J call TRBJ1-1; the match to TRBD1 covers 9 bases. The J segment lost 6 bases and the V segment lost 1 base, leaving 6 bases of the junction unmatched. CDR1 is KGHSH and CDR2 is LQKENI in the germline V gene. The CDR3 runs 15 residues. The CDR3 region has the DNA TGTGCCAGCTCACCACTGGGACAGGGTGTCGCTGAAGCTTTCTTT. Amino acids: CASSPLGQGVAEAFF.

This clone was seen more than once but under ten times. The chain uses TRBV27 and TRBJ2-7; a weak D match, TRBD2 (7 bases). This CDR3 contains 14 residues. Germline CDR1 MNHEY, CDR2 SMNVEV (reference sequence). The V end was cut by 6 bases, the J end by 4 bases, with 16 bases between. The CDR3, as DNA: TGTGCCAGCAGGAAGGGGGGGCGAATATACGAGCAGTACTTC. Protein: CASRKGGRIYEQYF.

This CDR3 is CAWSGQGDYGYTF. Here the CDR3 DNA reads TGTGCCTGGAGTGGCCAGGGTGACTATGGCTACACCTTC. This chain connects TRBV30 to TRBJ1-2, with D maybe TRBD1 (5 bases). Trimming pared 1 base from V and 3 bases from J, leaving 9 bases between. The CDR3 is 13 amino acids. CDR1 is GTSNPN and CDR2 is SVGIG in the germline V gene (reference sequence).

The rearrangement links TRBV9 to TRBJ1-1; D is perhaps TRBD1 (5 bases). V lost 4 bases, J lost 4 bases, and 17 bases lay in between. The germline CDR1 and CDR2 sequences are SGDLS and YYNGEE. The CDR3 consists of 15 residues. The DNA of the CDR3 is TGTGCCAGCAGCCCTACCCGACAGTTTATCACTGAAGCTTTCTTT. This sequence encodes CASSPTRQFITEAFF. Variable domain in full (rest from reference TRBV9 and TRBJ1-1): DSGVTQTPKHLITATGQRVTLRCSPRSGDLSVYWYQQSLDQGLQFLIQYYNGEERAKGNILERFSAQQFPDLHSELNLSSLELGDSALYFCASSPTRQFITEAFFGQGTRLTVV.

The V call is TRBV5-4, the J call TRBJ1-1, with D maybe TRBD1 (5 bases). Trimming removed 7 bases from V and 0 bases from J, with 16 bases in between. Per the germline V gene, CDR1 is SGHNT and CDR2 is YYREEE (reference sequence). There are 15 residues in the CDR3. The CDR3 region is CASGVQGTLNTEAFF. CDR3 sequence (DNA): TGTGCCAGCGGGGTGCAGGGAACCTTGAACACTGAAGCTTTCTTT. Filled out from reference TRBV5-4 and TRBJ1-1, the complete variable domain reads ETGVTQSPTHLIKTRGQQVTLRCSSQSGHNTVSWYQQALGQGPQFIFQYYREEENGRGNFPPRFSGLQFPNYSSELNVNALELDDSALYLCASGVQGTLNTEAFFGQGTRLTVV.

The chain is built from TRBV6-5 and TRBJ1-5; possibly TRBD1 for D (6 bases). V was cut by 3 bases and J by 4 bases, with 13 bases left in between. Germline CDR1 and CDR2: MNHEY and SVGAGI. The CDR3 sequence is 15 residues long. In nucleotides, the CDR3 is TGTGCCAGCAGTTATTCCGGGACAAAGAATCAGCCCCAGCATTTT. It encodes CASSYSGTKNQPQHF.

This rearrangement joins TRBV2 to TRBJ2-3; possibly TRBD2 for D (6 bases). The V end was cut by 10 bases, the J end by 1 base, with 18 bases between. Germline V gene data show CDR1 as SNHLY and CDR2 as FYNNEI. The CDR3 extends over 15 amino acids. Here the CDR3 DNA reads TGTGCCAAAAGGACTACCGAGGTTGGCACAGATACGCAGTATTTT. This sequence encodes CAKRTTEVGTDTQYF.

CDR3 coding DNA: TGTGCCAGCTCACCAGCAGTCCAAGAGACCCAGTACTTC. Translation gives CASSPAVQETQYF. The genes are TRBV18 and TRBJ2-5; D remains unclear. The germline CDR1 and CDR2 sequences are KGHSH and LQKENI. V was pared by 2 bases and J by 1 base, with 5 bases between. This CDR3 comprises 13 residues.

The chain employs TRBV28 and TRBJ1-1; D gene unclear. Trimming shortened V by 3 bases and J by 0 bases, and 8 bases separated the two germline ends. The CDR3 runs 14 residues. Germline V gene lookup returns CDR1 MDHEN and CDR2 SYDVKM. The CDR3 nucleotides read TGTGCCAGCAGTTTTGGCTCCTTGAACACTGAAGCTTTCTTT. It codes for CASSFGSLNTEAFF.

The CDR3 DNA follows: TGTGCCAGCAGAGGGAGAAACAATCAGCCCCAGCATTTT. Encoded protein: CASRGRNNQPQHF. The J gene is TRBJ1-5, the V gene TRBV2, with unresolved D. This CDR3 has 13 amino acids. The V and J ends lost 6 bases and 3 bases respectively, with 9 bases between them. Germline V CDR1 and CDR2: SNHLY, FYNNEI.

The gene calls are TRBV5-6 and TRBJ1-2; the D is unclear. The germline V gene encodes CDR1 SGHDT and CDR2 YYEEEE. There are 14 residues in the CDR3. Trimming removed 7 bases at V and 0 bases at J, with 13 bases between. The CDR3 DNA sequence: TGTGCCAGCCTTAGGATCGGTTCTAACTATGGCTACACCTTC. Amino acids: CASLRIGSNYGYTF. Using reference TRBV5-6 and TRBJ1-2 for the parts outside the CDR3, the full variable domain is DAGVTQSPTHLIKTRGQQVTLRCSPKSGHDTVSWYQQALGQGPQFIFQYYEEEERQRGNFPDRFSGHQFPNYSSELNVNALLLGDSALYLCASLRIGSNYGYTFGSGTRLTVV.

The chain has TRBV7-9 and TRBJ1-1; perhaps TRBD1 as D (5 bases). CDR1 and CDR2 from the germline V gene are SEHNR and FQNEAQ (reference sequence). The V and J ends lost 3 bases and 4 bases respectively, with 21 bases between them. CDR3 length equals 17 residues. CDR3 residues: CASSFGGTQAFGTEAFF. For the CDR3, the DNA is TGTGCCAGCAGCTTCGGGGGGACTCAGGCCTTTGGCACTGAAGCTTTCTTT.

The genes are TRBV7-2 and TRBJ2-7; TRBD1 aligns across 8 bases. Germline CDR1 reads SGHTA; CDR2 reads FQGNSA. The CDR3 runs to 17 residues. Losses at the gene ends were 6 bases for V and 4 bases for J; bases not matched to a gene: 17. The CDR3 here is CASSRSPWGQVLYEQYF. CDR3 in DNA: TGTGCCAGCAGTCGTAGCCCTTGGGGACAGGTTTTATACGAGCAGTACTTC.

The chain couples TRBV30 to TRBJ2-3; D might be TRBD1 (6 bases). Germline V gives CDR1 GTSNPN, CDR2 SVGIG (reference sequence). V gave up 0 bases and J gave up 5 bases, with 15 bases separating them. This CDR3 region has 15 residues. The CDR3 region is CAWSVGGRARDTQYF. The CDR3 coding sequence is TGTGCCTGGAGTGTAGGGGGACGCGCACGAGATACGCAGTATTTT.

This chain joins TRBV5-1 and TRBJ1-1; 9 bases agree with TRBD1. Germline trimming cut 4 bases from V and 0 bases from J; bases unmatched to any gene: 4. Germline loops: CDR1 SGHRS, CDR2 YFSETQ. This CDR3 is 15 amino acids long. CDR3 loop: CASSARTGVNTEAFF. The CDR3 nucleotides are TGCGCCAGCAGCGCCCGGACAGGGGTGAACACTGAAGCTTTCTTT.